These T cell receptor beta chains were read from a single sample in a study of cytomegalovirus exposure and HLA in healthy donors. Clones were sequenced by immunoSEQ multiplex PCR, and TCRdb holds only the in-frame ones, with some missing. Found here are 210,000 or so clones, 78% of them singletons; the top ten hold roughly 0.45%. The sequencing input was PBMCs. Source of these receptors: a boy between 10 and 17 years old in good health and CMV-seronegative. CDR3s include the opening cysteine and the closing phenylalanine or tryptophan. D genes are given only for firm matches. Size values are once, few and many counts, or a class for expanded clones, and some rows have none.

>NA|TRBJ2-7|NA|TRBV7-9
CASSLAESGQYF
TGTGCCAGCAGCTTAGCCGAGTCCGGGCAGTACTTC
>NA|TRBJ1-4|NA|TRBV30
CAWSMDSNEKLFF
TGTGCCTGGAGTATGGACAGCAATGAAAAACTGTTTTTT
>NA|TRBJ2-7|TRBD1|TRBV11-3
CASSLGQVMDEQYF
TGTGCCAGCAGCCTGGGACAGGTGATGGACGAGCAGTACTTC
>NA|TRBJ2-3|TRBD2|TRBV30
CAWSVLFSGEHTDTQYF
TGTGCCTGGAGTGTACTTTTCAGCGGGGAGCACACAGATACGCAGTATTTT
>NA|TRBJ2-3|NA|TRBV4-2
CASSQDRGGYSTDTQYF
TGTGCCAGCAGCCAAGATAGGGGTGGGTATAGCACAGATACGCAGTATTTT
>NA|TRBJ1-1|NA|TRBV7-6
CASSLDRNTEAFF
TGTGCCAGCAGCTTAGATAGAAACACTGAAGCTTTCTTT
>NA|TRBJ1-2|TRBD1|TRBV5-6
CASSFDRGQGGYTF
TGTGCCAGCAGCTTCGACAGGGGGCAAGGTGGCTACACCTTC
>NA|TRBJ1-2|TRBD1|TRBV29-1
CSVHRQGPGYTF
TGCAGCGTTCACAGACAGGGACCTGGCTACACCTTC
>NA|TRBJ1-5|NA|TRBV5-1
CASSLDRAGQPQHF
TGCGCCAGCAGCTTGGACAGGGCTGGTCAGCCCCAGCATTTT
>few|TRBJ2-1|NA|TRBV30
CAWTPGLVVGDEQFF
TGTGCCTGGACCCCGGGACTGGTTGTTGGCGATGAGCAGTTCTTC
>NA|TRBJ2-1|TRBD2|TRBV7-9
CASSRTSGGHNEQFF
TGTGCCAGCAGCCGGACTAGCGGGGGTCACAATGAGCAGTTCTTC
>once|TRBJ1-2|TRBD1|TRBV7-9
CASSFSGTDGYTF
TGTGCCAGCAGCTTCTCCGGGACAGATGGCTACACCTTC
>NA|TRBJ1-5|NA|TRBV28
CASSFFGGNQPQHF
TGTGCCAGCAGTTTTTTCGGTGGCAATCAGCCCCAGCATTTT
>once|TRBJ2-5|NA|TRBV11-2
CASSSLTESQYF
TGTGCCAGCAGCTCATTAACGGAGTCCCAGTACTTC
>NA|TRBJ1-3|NA|TRBV9
CAVRDGNTIYF
TGTGCCGTGAGGGATGGAAACACCATATATTTT
>NA|TRBJ1-1|NA|TRBV5-1
CASRQPRNKNTEAFF
TGCGCCAGCAGACAGCCAAGAAATAAAAACACTGAAGCTTTCTTT
>few|TRBJ2-5|NA|TRBV30
CAWSVPSLQETQYF
TGTGCCTGGAGTGTCCCTAGCTTACAAGAGACCCAGTACTTC
>NA|TRBJ2-5|NA|TRBV2
CASSLRGLEETQYF
TGTGCCAGCAGTCTTCGGGGGTTGGAAGAGACCCAGTACTTC
>NA|TRBJ1-4|NA|TRBV5-1
CASSFGAEKLFF
TGCGCCAGCAGCTTTGGGGCTGAAAAACTGTTTTTT
>NA|TRBJ1-1|NA|TRBV2
CASSGYIEAFF
TGTGCCAGCTCGGGGTATATTGAAGCTTTCTTT
>NA|TRBJ2-3|NA|TRBV30
CAWTRGARDTQYF
TGTGCCTGGACTCGGGGGGCGCGGGATACGCAGTATTTT
>few|TRBJ1-1|NA|TRBV19
CASSIGIDSNTEAFF
TGTGCCAGTAGTATAGGTATAGACAGTAACACTGAAGCTTTCTTT
>once|TRBJ2-7|TRBD2|TRBV7-8
CASSQTSGREGYF
TGTGCCAGCAGCCAAACCTCGGGGAGGGAAGGGTACTTC
>NA|TRBJ2-1|TRBD2|TRBV7-3
CASSPGTSGGTYNEQFF
TGTGCCAGCAGCCCCGGGACTAGCGGGGGGACATACAATGAGCAGTTCTTC
>few|TRBJ2-1|TRBD2|TRBV6-4
CASSAFGLAAYNEQFF
TGTGCCAGCAGTGCCTTTGGACTAGCGGCATACAATGAGCAGTTCTTC
>NA|TRBJ2-4|NA|TRBV5-1
CASSLVGIAKNIQYF
TGCGCCAGCAGCTTGGTAGGCATAGCCAAAAACATTCAGTATTTC
>NA|TRBJ2-7|NA|TRBV2
CASSEQGSSYEQYF
TGTGCCAGCAGTGAACAGGGTAGCAGCTACGAGCAGTACTTC
>NA|TRBJ2-3|TRBD1|TRBV5-1
CASSSPGTGLIWSTDTQYF
TGCGCCAGCAGCTCACCCGGGACAGGTCTTATTTGGAGCACAGATACGCAGTATTTT
>NA|TRBJ2-1|NA|TRBV9
CASSDTKGGPYNEQFF
TGTGCCAGCAGCGATACGAAAGGGGGACCCTACAATGAGCAGTTCTTC
>NA|TRBJ1-1|NA|TRBV10-3
CAISVLSLREVNTEAFF
TGTGCCATCAGTGTCCTTTCTCTTCGGGAGGTGAACACTGAAGCTTTCTTT
>NA|TRBJ2-2|TRBD1|TRBV19
CASTLIGQGASGELFF
TGTGCCAGTACCCTTATAGGGCAGGGGGCATCAGGGGAGCTGTTTTTT
>NA|TRBJ1-2|TRBD1|TRBV4-1
CASSQEGDRGSYGYTF
TGCGCCAGCAGCCAAGAAGGGGACAGGGGTTCCTATGGCTACACCTTC
>NA|TRBJ2-6|NA|TRBV19
CASSTPSTGANVLTF
TGTGCCAGTAGTACGCCTAGTACAGGGGCCAACGTCCTGACTTTC
>few|TRBJ1-5|TRBD1|TRBV6-1
CASSGTGRNQPQHF
TGTGCCAGCAGTGGGACAGGGCGCAATCAGCCCCAGCATTTT
>once|TRBJ1-5|TRBD1|TRBV19
CASRGRGGYSNQPQHF
TGTGCCAGCAGGGGGAGAGGGGGATATAGCAATCAGCCCCAGCATTTT
>few|TRBJ2-5|TRBD1|TRBV18
CASSLTDRGQETQYF
TGTGCCAGCTCGCTTACTGACAGGGGGCAAGAGACCCAGTACTTC
>NA|TRBJ2-3|NA|TRBV10-2
CASSEPAGTDTQYF
TGCGCCAGCAGTGAACCGGCGGGCACAGATACGCAGTATTTT
>once|TRBJ1-2|NA|TRBV5-6
CASSLGGQNYGYTF
TGTGCCAGCAGCTTGGGTGGACAGAACTATGGCTACACCTTC
>NA|TRBJ1-1|NA|TRBV4-1
CASSQGWNSLNTEAFF
TGCGCCAGCAGCCAAGGTTGGAACAGCTTGAACACTGAAGCTTTCTTT
>NA|TRBJ2-7|NA|TRBV9
CASSAQTEQYEQYF
TGTGCCAGCAGCGCCCAGACAGAACAGTACGAGCAGTACTTC
>NA|TRBJ1-1|NA|TRBV13
CASSPSGLGQTNTEAFF
TGTGCCAGCAGCCCGAGTGGATTGGGTCAGACAAACACTGAAGCTTTCTTT
>few|TRBJ2-7|NA|TRBV29-1
CSVEYARMSSYEQYF
TGCAGCGTTGAGTACGCCAGGATGAGCTCCTACGAGCAGTACTTC
>NA|TRBJ1-1|NA|TRBV10-3
CAISGAPEMNTEAFF
TGTGCCATCAGTGGGGCCCCAGAAATGAACACTGAAGCTTTCTTT
>NA|TRBJ1-2|NA|TRBV5-8
CASSLRQTYGYTF
TGTGCCAGCAGCTTAAGACAGACCTATGGCTACACCTTC
>NA|TRBJ1-3|NA|TRBV2
CATAGSSGNTIYF
TGTGCCACCGCAGGGTCCTCTGGAAACACCATATATTTT
>NA|TRBJ1-1|NA|TRBV5-6
CASSLGGPTGTEAFF
TGTGCCAGCAGCTTGGGGGGCCCCACGGGCACTGAAGCCTTCTTT
>once|TRBJ2-3|TRBD2|TRBV7-6
CASSRADLLAGGPNTQYF
TGTGCCAGCAGCCGAGCCGACTTACTAGCGGGAGGGCCCAATACGCAGTATTTT
>NA|TRBJ1-4|NA|TRBV6-1
CASAYTGGTNEKLFF
TGTGCCAGCGCTTACACGGGGGGGACTAATGAAAAACTGTTTTTT
>NA|TRBJ1-1|TRBD1|TRBV10-2
CASRGTRAGGITEAFF
TGCGCCAGCAGGGGTACCCGAGCAGGGGGGATTACTGAAGCTTTCTTT
>NA|TRBJ1-4|NA|TRBV6-5
CASRWGPRGGKLFF
TGTGCCAGCAGATGGGGACCACGGGGGGGAAAACTGTTTTTT